This TCR beta chain was observed in a study of cytotoxic CD8 clonotypes in ibrutinib-treated CLL (dated by TCRdb to the early 2020s). For context, the study as a whole: The cohort included around 15 treatment-naive and some twelve relapsed/refractory patients; around 18 were IGHV unmutated. Response samples were taken after a median of roughly a year on treatment, ranging from about 6 to 40 months. On average, each sample had a few hundred thousand productive templates and tens of thousands of productive rearrangements. Cryopreserved peripheral blood mononuclear cells were obtained before treatment, at response, and at either sustained remission or disease progression. Longitudinal samples were available for about 30% of the 86 trial participants. Every sample from remission and from progressive disease was obtained while the patients were still on ibrutinib. Partial responses were observed in approximately 24 patients and complete responses in 2; after a median follow-up of around 64 months, remission was maintained in around 14 patients and progression was observed in around twelve. On the study overall, not on this receptor specifically: Public clonotypes were rare and either shrank or stayed stable during treatment, and the rise in clonality at ibrutinib response reflected expansion of private clonotypes. Baseline clonality was found to be higher than that of age-matched healthy donors and was strongly correlated with circulating CD8+ T-cell counts. Sampling times were not matched between patients in sustained remission and patients whose disease was progressing, and lymph node repertoires were not examined. At ibrutinib response clonality went up, during sustained remission it held steady, and at progression it dropped back toward baseline.

With regard to this clone: Its antigen specificity is not known. The input lacks base qualities; no much larger clone sits a single base away.

The label giving this sample's time point can be read as: approximately twelve months on ibrutinib. For TCR beta library preparation, approximately 2 micrograms of genomic DNA were extracted from the cryopreserved PBMCs. Longitudinal blood samples from CLL patients on ibrutinib monotherapy were analyzed using high-throughput TCR beta sequencing. The patients were enrolled in a single-center, open-label phase 2 trial of ibrutinib monotherapy. Each clonotype received, on average, around 10x coverage in deep resolution sequencing performed on a MiSeq, where the target depth lay between 1 in 1 million and 1 in 200,000 T cells. TCR beta libraries were generated with the immunoSEQ hsTCRB Kit. On the study's bioinformatics: ImmunoSEQ Data Assistant and ImmunoSEQ Analyzer were used for data analysis, and V, D and J genes were assigned according to IMGT definitions. Clonality, which ranges from 0 to 1, was calculated by subtracting the normalized Shannon entropy of productive rearrangement frequencies from one. Public clonotype analysis was restricted to overrepresented clonotypes comprising at least 0.05% of each patient's repertoire. Approximately 14 age-matched healthy donor repertoires from immuneACCESS were used as controls for clonality. TCRdb took this table from immuneACCESS and kept in-frame rearrangements with V and J called. Such tables lack part of the clones; where checked against another copy, unresolved V genes explain under half of the gap, and the rest is unexplained. V and J calls plus clone size are reproduced from that table; the DNA served to infer D and trimming. Across this sample there are tens of thousands of clones, with 90% seen only once. The ten largest clones add up to just over 3% of the sample.

Per the germline V gene (reference sequence), SEHNR is the CDR1 and FQNEAQ is the CDR2. Taken from cysteine to phenylalanine, the CDR3 has 13 residues. The CDR3 DNA has 39 bases and is translated from base 1. The germline V end is reduced by 9 bases and the J end by 8 bases; junction bases left unmatched: 10. The TCR originated in a human donor with chronic lymphocytic leukemia. This sequence uses TRBV7-9 and TRBJ2-1; TRBD2 matches 7 bases in the middle. Sequencing was performed on PBMCs, taken after 12 months of ibrutinib treatment. The nucleotide sequence reads TGTGCCAGAGGACTAGACGGAATGGATGAGCAGTTCTTC. The translation is CARGLDGMDEQFF. The full variable domain, with segments outside the CDR3 supplied by the reference TRBV7-9 and TRBJ2-1 proteins, appears as DTGVSQNPRHKITKRGQNVTFRCDPISEHNRLYWYRQTLGQGPEFLTYFQNEAQLEKSRLLSDRFSAERPKGSFSTLEIQRTEQGDSAMYLCARGLDGMDEQFFGPGTRLTVL.